The 10 T cell receptor beta chains presented below share a single source sample, sequenced in a study of T cell changes during pregnancy in multiple sclerosis. Some clones are missing from TCRdb's copy, which holds only in-frame ones; the method was immunoSEQ multiplex PCR. The profile shows 50,000 to 70,000 clones, roughly nine tenths of them singletons. This specimen consisted of peripheral blood, obtained in the third trimester of pregnancy. These receptors were collected from a female donor in good health, enrolled as a control in a pregnancy study.

This chain uses TRBV2 with TRBJ2-7; 13 nucleotides agree with TRBD2. V shed 0 bases, J shed 4 bases, and the junction held 15 bases outside the gene matches. The CDR3 covers 20 residues. Germline V gene data show CDR1 as SNHLY and CDR2 as FYNNEI. CDR3 nucleotides: TGTGCCAGCAGTGAAGCGCTTGGACTAGCGGGAGTAGTACCCAGGTACGAGCAGTACTTC. Protein: CASSEALGLAGVVPRYEQYF. The full variable domain, in which reference TRBV2 and TRBJ2-7 provide the parts outside the CDR3, is EPEVTQTPSHQVTQMGQEVILRCVPISNHLYFYWYRQILGQKVEFLVSFYNNEISEKSEIFDDQFSVERPDGSNFTLKIRSTKLEDSAMYFCASSEALGLAGVVPRYEQYFGPGTRLTVT.

The chain employs TRBV19 and TRBJ2-6, with D tentatively TRBD1 (6 bases). The CDR3 consists of 16 residues. Germline CDR1 reads LNHDA; CDR2 reads SQIVND (reference sequence). Trimming took off 4 bases at V and 4 bases at J, with 14 bases between the two ends. The CDR3 bases are TGTGCCAGTAGTACACAACAGGGTCCCGGGGCCAACGTCCTGACTTTC. Its translation: CASSTQQGPGANVLTF.

The chain uses TRBV6-1 and TRBJ1-1, with D unresolved. CDR1 and CDR2 (germline): MNHNS, SASEGT. V was trimmed by 6 bases and J by 4 bases, leaving 6 bases between them. CDR3 length: 11 residues. The CDR3 coding sequence is TGTGCCAGCAGCCGCGGCACTGAAGCTTTCTTT. It yields the protein CASSRGTEAFF.

In this sample, this clone turned up a few times. The chain's CDR3 is CASSLRLAGGPGANVLTF. In DNA, the CDR3 is TGTGCCAGCAGCTTAAGACTAGCGGGGGGGCCGGGGGCCAACGTCCTGACTTTC. This chain uses TRBV7-3 with TRBJ2-6; 14 bases align to TRBD2. The germline gives CDR1 SGHTA, CDR2 FQGTGA. The CDR3 runs to 18 residues. V was pared by 1 base and J by 4 bases, with 3 bases of the junction left unmatched.

This rearrangement joins TRBV11-2 to TRBJ2-3, with D uncertain. CDR1 is SGHAT, CDR2 FQNNGV, per germline. The CDR3 runs to 13 residues. V was shortened by 0 bases and J by 3 bases, with 4 bases between the two germline ends. CDR3 sequence reads: CASSLDLTDTQYF. The CDR3 DNA reads as TGTGCCAGCAGCTTAGATCTTACAGATACGCAGTATTTT.

This clone has only one observation. V and J are TRBV11-3 and TRBJ2-1; 8 bases line up with TRBD2. V was pared by 5 bases and J by 10 bases, with 4 bases of the junction left unmatched. The CDR3 is 12 amino acids. Per germline, CDR1 SGHNT and CDR2 YENEEA. CDR3 region: CASSAGGIEQFF. CDR3 sequence (DNA): TGTGCCAGCAGCGCGGGGGGCATAGAGCAGTTCTTC.

The genes are TRBV5-1 and TRBJ2-1, with 8 bases matching TRBD2. The germline gives CDR1 SGHRS, CDR2 YFSETQ. Unmatched junction bases numbered 12, after V lost 4 bases and J lost 6 bases. The CDR3 length is 16 residues. CDR3 amino acids: CASSRTTIAGTNEQFF. In DNA form, the CDR3 reads TGCGCCAGCAGCAGGACGACTATAGCGGGAACCAATGAGCAGTTCTTC.

V is TRBV23-1 and J is TRBJ2-7; 8 nucleotides line up with TRBD1. TRBV23-1 is sorted into the ORF group, with uncertain function. CDR3 length: 16 amino acids. Trimming took 0 bases from V and 6 from J; bases not matched to a gene: 10. The CDR3 is CASSQSRDRGRAEQYF. For the CDR3, the DNA is TGCGCCAGCAGTCAATCCCGAGACAGGGGTAGGGCCGAGCAGTACTTC.

The V gene is TRBV28, the J gene TRBJ2-1; TRBD1 matches at 9 bases. CDR3 length equals 16 residues. After removal of 6 bases from V and 8 bases from J, the junction contained 14 bases not matched to a gene. CDR1 MDHEN and CDR2 SYDVKM come from the germline V gene. This chain's CDR3 is CASSPPTGTGRHEQFF. The CDR3, as DNA: TGTGCCAGCAGCCCACCAACCGGGACAGGGAGGCATGAGCAGTTCTTC. Using reference TRBV28 and TRBJ2-1 for the parts outside the CDR3, the full variable domain is DVKVTQSSRYLVKRTGEKVFLECVQDMDHENMFWYRQDPGLGLRLIYFSYDVKMKEKGDIPEGYSVSREKKERFSLILESASTNQTSMYLCASSPPTGTGRHEQFFGPGTRLTVL.

CDR3 loop: CASSLDSYGYTF. Written as DNA, the CDR3 is TGTGCCAGCAGCTTGGACAGCTATGGCTACACCTTC. The V gene is TRBV5-4, the J gene TRBJ1-2; D uncertain. The CDR3 runs to 12 residues. Trimming stripped 0 bases from V and 4 bases from J, with 4 bases between. Germline loops: CDR1 SGHNT, CDR2 YYREEE (reference sequence).